Each of the 19 T cell receptor beta chains below was sequenced from the same sample in a study of PD-1 blockade in classical Hodgkin lymphoma (dated by TCRdb to 2019 to 2021). This sample's time point label indicates: cycle 1 day 1 (C1D1), immediately before nivolumab initiation. Every trial patient had relapsed after autologous stem cell transplantation, and cohorts A, B and C differed in prior brentuximab vedotin exposure. Receptor libraries were prepared by the immunoSEQ multiplex PCR assay. TCRdb retrieved this table from immuneACCESS and kept in-frame rearrangements only. Not all clones are present; in checked studies, unresolved V genes account for under half, and no reason is known for the remainder. The sample yields about 97,000 clones; roughly 84% were counted once. Over 9% of the sample rests with the top ten. Specimen: peripheral blood mononuclear cells (PBMCs), collected at baseline. The receptors originated from a human donor with classical Hodgkin lymphoma.

The gene calls are TRBV27 and TRBJ1-2, with D possibly matching TRBD1 (5 bases). Looked up from germline, CDR1 is MNHEY and CDR2 is SMNVEV (reference sequence). V shed 10 bases and J shed 5 bases, with 17 bases lying between them. This CDR3 has 13 amino acids. CDR3: CATRRGPLYGYTF. The DNA for the CDR3 is TGTGCCACCCGACGGGGCCCACTTTATGGCTACACCTTC.

This chain joins TRBV14 and TRBJ1-2; D gene uncertain. Trimming cost V 3 bases and J 8 bases, with 13 bases left between them. The CDR3 is 13 residues long. The germline V gene encodes CDR1 SGHDN and CDR2 FVKESK. The CDR3 nucleotides are TGTGCCAGCAGCCAGACCGGGGTGGGCGGCTACACCTTC. This encodes CASSQTGVGGYTF. The variable domain in full, with the rest retrieved from reference TRBV14 and TRBJ1-2, is EAGVTQFPSHSVIEKGQTVTLRCDPISGHDNLYWYRRVMGKEIKFLLHFVKESKQDESGMPNNRFLAERTGGTYSTLKVQPAELEDSGVYFCASSQTGVGGYTFGSGTRLTVV.

DNA of the CDR3: TGTGCCAGTAGTACCCATCTGACAGGCCAAGAGACCCAGTACTTC. Translation: CASSTHLTGQETQYF. The chain couples TRBV19 to TRBJ2-5; D is perhaps TRBD1 (6 bases). Germline assignment: CDR1 LNHDA and CDR2 SQIVND (reference sequence). Trimming shortened V by 4 bases and J by 1 base, and 13 bases separated the two germline ends. This CDR3 contains 15 residues.

The chain is built from TRBV30 and TRBJ2-5; TRBD2 aligns across 10 bases. This CDR3 has 14 residues. CDR1 and CDR2 (germline): GTSNPN, SVGIG (reference sequence). V was clipped by 4 bases and J by 4 bases; unmatched bases: 6. The CDR3 DNA reads TGTGCCTGGAAGGCTAGCGGGAGTGCAGAGACCCAGTACTTC. The encoded protein is CAWKASGSAETQYF.

This sequence joins TRBV5-5 and TRBJ1-5, with D possibly matching TRBD1 (6 bases). V was shortened by 0 bases and J by 1 base, with 8 bases between the two germline ends. This CDR3 is 15 amino acids long. Germline values: CDR1 SGHKS, CDR2 YYEKEE (reference sequence). The CDR3 here is CASSLVGTSNQPQHF. DNA of the CDR3: TGTGCCAGCAGCTTGGTGGGGACAAGCAATCAGCCCCAGCATTTT.

The J gene is TRBJ2-5, the V gene TRBV11-2; weak D call: TRBD2 (6 bases). The CDR3 has 16 residues. Germline-derived CDR1 and CDR2 are SGHAT and FQNNGV. Trimming cost V 1 base and J 1 base, with 13 bases left between them. DNA of the CDR3: TGTGCCAGCAGCTTAGCGGTTTTGGGGGGCCAAGAGACCCAGTACTTC. Its translation is CASSLAVLGGQETQYF. Drawing the rest from reference TRBV11-2 and TRBJ2-5, the complete variable domain is EAGVAQSPRYKIIEKRQSVAFWCNPISGHATLYWYQQILGQGPKLLIQFQNNGVVDDSQLPKDRFSAERLKGVDSTLKIQPAKLEDSAVYLCASSLAVLGGQETQYFGPGTRLLVL.

A single count supports this clone. CDR3 sequence reads: CASSLPRPTDTQYF. Here the CDR3 DNA reads TGTGCCAGCAGCCTCCCGAGACCCACAGATACGCAGTATTTT. The V gene is TRBV7-9, the J gene TRBJ2-3; D unclear. CDR3 size: 14 residues. Germline V gives CDR1 SEHNR, CDR2 FQNEAQ (reference sequence). V was trimmed by 5 bases and J by 2 bases, leaving 11 bases between them.

This chain joins TRBV15 and TRBJ1-4; D may be TRBD1 (6 bases). Germline values: CDR1 LNHNV, CDR2 YYDKDF (reference sequence). The V end lost 1 base, the J end lost 8 bases, and 17 bases lay between the germline ends. CDR3 length: 16 residues. CDR3 coding DNA: TGTGCCACCAGCAGAGGCCCCGGGACACCGGGAGAAAAACTGTTTTTT. This gives the protein CATSRGPGTPGEKLFF.

V gene TRBV7-9 combines with J gene TRBJ2-2, with 12 bases lining up with TRBD2. This CDR3 is built from 16 residues. Germline V gives CDR1 SEHNR, CDR2 FQNEAQ (reference sequence). The V and J ends lost 7 bases and 5 bases, in that order; junction bases with no gene match: 8. CDR3 coding DNA: TGTGCCAGCACCCTGGGGGGGACTAGCGGGACCGGGGAGCTGTTTTTT. Translation gives CASTLGGTSGTGELFF. Full variable domain (remainder filled in from reference TRBV7-9 and TRBJ2-2): DTGVSQNPRHKITKRGQNVTFRCDPISEHNRLYWYRQTLGQGPEFLTYFQNEAQLEKSRLLSDRFSAERPKGSFSTLEIQRTEQGDSAMYLCASTLGGTSGTGELFFGEGSRLTVL.

The V and J genes are TRBV6-1 and TRBJ1-1; D unresolved. Trimming cost V 7 bases and J 4 bases, with 13 bases left between them. This CDR3 is built from 13 residues. The germline CDR1 and CDR2 sequences are MNHNS and SASEGT. The CDR3 DNA is TGTGCCAGCATTCCGGGCCCGAGCACTGAAGCTTTCTTT. Translation gives CASIPGPSTEAFF.

The chain uses TRBV19 and TRBJ2-3, with 12 bases matching TRBD2. J was trimmed by 5 bases and V by 8 bases; bases with no gene match: 11. In germline, CDR1 is LNHDA, CDR2 SQIVND (reference sequence). This CDR3 region has 16 residues. CDR3 sequence reads: CASGLRASGRGDTQYF. The DNA of the CDR3 is TGTGCCAGTGGCCTGAGGGCTAGCGGGAGGGGAGATACGCAGTATTTT.

The chain joins TRBV7-3 to TRBJ1-4; TRBD1 agrees at 9 bases. The CDR3 spans 15 residues. Germline-derived CDR1 and CDR2 are SGHTA and FQGTGA. Trimming cost V 5 bases and J 5 bases; bases outside gene matches: 6. Here the CDR3 DNA reads TGTGCCAGCAGCCCCACCGGACAGGGGAATGAAAAACTGTTTTTT. Translation: CASSPTGQGNEKLFF.

This clone was seen once. CDR3 DNA sequence: TGTGCCAGCAGCGTAGCGGGACAGGGATGGACAGATACGCAGTATTTT. Translation: CASSVAGQGWTDTQYF. The chain joins TRBV9 to TRBJ2-3; 9 nucleotides line up with TRBD1. This CDR3 spans 16 amino acids. Germline CDR1 reads SGDLS; CDR2 reads YYNGEE. The ends lost 0 bases at V and 3 bases at J; junction bases unmatched: 5.

The CDR3 here is CASSPGTSRGTGELFF. The CDR3 DNA follows: TGTGCCAGCAGCCCCGGGACTAGCAGGGGCACCGGGGAGCTGTTTTTT. The chain couples TRBV9 to TRBJ2-2, with TRBD2 identical over 9 bases. V was clipped by 4 bases and J by 4 bases; unmatched bases: 8. Germline V CDR1 and CDR2: SGDLS, YYNGEE. This CDR3 region has 16 residues.

The V and J genes are TRBV10-3 and TRBJ1-5, with 7 bases lining up with TRBD1. The junction had 4 bases not matched to a gene; V was cut back by 1 base and J by 7 bases. This CDR3 contains 14 residues. Germline CDR1 ENHRY, CDR2 SYGVKD. CDR3 coding DNA: TGTGCCATCAGTGAGTACGGAGGGGGCCAGCCCCAGCATTTT. Protein product: CAISEYGGGQPQHF.

This chain links TRBV6-6 with TRBJ1-2; 9 bases are a match to TRBD1. CDR1 is MNHNY, CDR2 SVGAGI, per germline (reference sequence). The CDR3 totals 16 residues. V trimming: 3 bases; J trimming: 8 bases; junction bases outside the gene matches: 13. The CDR3 coding sequence is TGTGCCAGCAGTTATACCGGGACAGGGATTACGGGAGGCTACACCTTC. Translation gives CASSYTGTGITGGYTF.

The rearrangement joins TRBV7-9 to TRBJ1-1; D perhaps matches TRBD1 (6 bases). V was trimmed by 2 bases and J by 2 bases, leaving 12 bases between them. Germline V lookup: CDR1 SEHNR, CDR2 FQNEAQ (reference sequence). The CDR3 contains 15 residues. CDR3 amino acids: CASSLSTGYNTEAFF. The CDR3 DNA follows: TGTGCCAGCAGCTTAAGTACAGGGTATAACACTGAAGCTTTCTTT.

This clone was detected only once. The V and J genes are TRBV15 and TRBJ2-5; 9 bases match TRBD2. The CDR3 runs 15 residues. Germline V gene data show CDR1 as LNHNV and CDR2 as YYDKDF (reference sequence). The junction had 7 bases not matched to a gene; V was cut back by 5 bases and J by 3 bases. CDR3 DNA sequence: TGTGCCACCAGCCATGGAGCTAGCGGGAAAGAGACCCAGTACTTC. It encodes CATSHGASGKETQYF.

This clone was counted a single time. The chain recombines TRBV10-3 with TRBJ2-5; D gene uncertain. The germline V gene encodes CDR1 ENHRY and CDR2 SYGVKD. V was pared by 4 bases and J by 1 base, with 7 bases between. The CDR3 sequence is 13 residues long. CDR3 loop: CAISGQAQETQYF. Here the CDR3 DNA reads TGTGCCATCAGTGGGCAGGCCCAAGAGACCCAGTACTTC.